The 11 T cell receptor beta chains listed next were all sequenced from one sample in a study of CD8+CD57+ T cells in acquired aplastic anemia. Genomic DNA constituted the template upon which TCR beta VDJ and CDR3 profiling was performed. From the reads, TCRdb called clonotypes with MiXCR, one entry per CDR3 protein. The repertoire holds 200,000 to 250,000 distinct CDR3 sequences, with around 32% as singletons. The sequenced sample was sorted CD4+, CD8+, or CD8+CD57+ T cells (not recorded which) from PBMCs. Source of these receptors: a human donor in good health, serving as a control.

The V and J genes are TRBV5-1 and TRBJ2-1; 11 bases agree with TRBD2. The CDR3 totals 15 residues. Losses at the gene ends were 4 bases for V and 2 bases for J; bases not matched to a gene: 2. Germline-derived CDR1 and CDR2 are SGHRS and YFSETQ. Here the CDR3 reads CASSISGGAYNEQFF. CDR3 DNA: TGCGCCAGCAGCATTAGCGGGGGGGCCTACAATGAGCAGTTCTTC.

The genes are TRBV6-2 or TRBV6-3 and TRBJ1-1; tentative D call: TRBD1 (5 bases). CDR1 and CDR2 (germline): MNHEY, SVGEGT. Trimming removed 4 bases at V and 2 bases at J, with 14 bases between. This CDR3 is 15 amino acids long. This CDR3 reads CASSSRRVSNTEAFF. Here the CDR3 DNA reads TGTGCCAGCAGTTCACGCAGGGTCTCCAACACTGAAGCTTTCTTT.

This clonotype was recorded at least ten times. The chain uses TRBV2 and TRBJ1-1, with D unresolved. Per germline, CDR1 SNHLY and CDR2 FYNNEI. The CDR3 length is 13 residues. V lost 5 bases, J lost 5 bases, and 12 bases lay in between. CDR3 loop: CASSRDIGTEAFF. CDR3 bases: TGTGCCAGCAGTCGGGATATAGGAACTGAAGCTTTCTTT.

The gene calls are TRBV5-1 and TRBJ2-2; D possibly corresponds to TRBD1 (5 bases). Germline lookup yields CDR1 SGHRS and CDR2 YFSETQ. The ends were cut back, 0 bases at V and 5 bases at J, with 11 bases in the middle. This CDR3 comprises 15 residues. The CDR3 DNA reads as TGCGCCAGCAGCTTGGCCTTTTCAGGGACCGGGGAGCTGTTTTTT. This translates into CASSLAFSGTGELFF.

The chain carries TRBV7-9 and TRBJ1-5; D unresolved. CDR3 length equals 18 residues. Germline V gives CDR1 SEHNR, CDR2 FQNEAQ (reference sequence). V lost 2 bases and J 0 bases, leaving 17 bases between the germline ends. CDR3 DNA: TGTGCCAGCAGCTTAATTCTACACCTAAAGAATAGCAATCAGCCCCAGCATTTT. This codes for CASSLILHLKNSNQPQHF.

This clonotype was counted many times. This chain joins TRBV11-3 and TRBJ2-7; D unclear. The CDR3 is 15 amino acids. Germline CDR1 and CDR2: SGHNT and YENEEA. Deletions cut 0 bases from V and 7 bases from J, with 16 bases between. The CDR3 nucleotides read TGTGCCAGCAGCTTAGATCGGTCCCGTCCGCAGGAGCAGTACTTC. Protein product: CASSLDRSRPQEQYF. The variable domain in full, with the rest retrieved from reference TRBV11-3 and TRBJ2-7, is EAGVVQSPRYKIIEKKQPVAFWCNPISGHNTLYWYLQNLGQGPELLIRYENEEAVDDSQLPKDRFSAERLKGVDSTLKIQPAELGDSAVYLCASSLDRSRPQEQYFGPGTRLTVT.

A remark on this clonotype: A much more abundant neighbour one base away suggests this may be a read error. The chain carries TRBV12-3 or TRBV12-4 and TRBJ2-1; perhaps TRBD1 as D (6 bases). This CDR3 has 12 amino acids. For the CDR3, the DNA is TGTGCCAGCAGTTTCAGGGGCGATGAGCAGCTCTTC. Its translation is CASSFRGDEQLF.

This chain joins TRBV11-2 and TRBJ1-1; 9 nucleotides align to TRBD1. Looked up from germline, CDR1 is SGHAT and CDR2 is FQNNGV. There are 16 residues in the CDR3. V gave up 1 base and J gave up 6 bases; unmatched junction bases: 9. The CDR3 here is CASSLVMGQGISEAFF. In DNA form, the CDR3 reads TGTGCCAGCAGCTTAGTAATGGGACAGGGTATATCTGAAGCTTTCTTT.

This clonotype appeared many times. The chain uses TRBV10-1 and TRBJ1-4; TRBD1 is a possible D gene (5 bases). V was trimmed by 8 bases and J by 7 bases, leaving 14 bases between them. Germline loops: CDR1 WNHNN, CDR2 SYGVQD (reference sequence). CDR3 length equals 13 residues. Here the CDR3 DNA reads TGCGCCAGCCTCCAGGGCCTGGCTGAAAAACTGTTTTTT. Amino acid sequence: CASLQGLAEKLFF.

This clonotype was seen repeatedly, ten times or more. This rearrangement joins TRBV15 to TRBJ1-3; maybe TRBD1 (6 bases). Germline assignment: CDR1 LNHNV and CDR2 YYDKDF (reference sequence). V was cut by 5 bases and J by 6 bases, with 17 bases left in between. The CDR3 loop spans 15 amino acids. The CDR3: CATSPPAGETNTIYF. The CDR3 DNA sequence: TGTGCCACCAGCCCGCCCGCAGGGGAGACAAACACCATATATTTT.

This clonotype was recorded at least ten times. This chain links TRBV7-9 with TRBJ1-5; the D is unclear. CDR3 length equals 13 residues. Trimming removed 1 base from V and 9 bases from J, with 10 bases in between. Germline values: CDR1 SEHNR, CDR2 FQNEAQ (reference sequence). The CDR3, as DNA: TGTGCCAGCAGCTTAGACGGTGGTGCGCCCCAGCATTTT. Translation: CASSLDGGAPQHF.